Below, 19 T cell receptor beta chains from the same sample are listed, as sequenced in a study of Tregs in tolerant kidney transplant recipients. The table came from immunoSEQ multiplex PCR; TCRdb's copy has only in-frame clones and leaves some out. Here the sample spans roughly 64,000 clones, 98% being singletons. This specimen consisted of Tregs from blood, obtained before the transplant. The receptors were gathered from a human donor who received a combined kidney and bone marrow transplant.

The V call is TRBV5-4, the J call TRBJ1-2, with 8 bases matching TRBD1. Germline V gene sequence: CDR1 SGHNT, CDR2 YYREEE (reference sequence). This CDR3 has 14 residues. Trimming cost V 5 bases and J 2 bases; bases outside gene matches: 5. CDR3 loop: CASRGTGSNYGYTF. The CDR3 DNA sequence: TGTGCCAGCAGGGGGACAGGTTCAAACTATGGCTACACCTTC.

The genes are TRBV10-3 and TRBJ2-5; 11 bases are a match to TRBD2. The germline V gene encodes CDR1 ENHRY and CDR2 SYGVKD. The J segment lost 4 bases and the V segment lost 4 bases, leaving 2 bases of the junction unmatched. The length of the CDR3 is 14 residues. The CDR3 DNA follows: TGTGCCATCAGTGTTACTAGCGGGAGAGAGACCCAGTACTTC. Protein sequence: CAISVTSGRETQYF.

The CDR3 here is CASSLGGGGEAFF. DNA of the CDR3: TGTGCCAGCAGCTTAGGTGGTGGGGGGGAAGCTTTCTTT. J is TRBJ1-1 and V is TRBV7-3; the D gene is possibly TRBD1 (5 bases). With 2 bases removed from V and 8 bases from J, the gap between germline ends came to 12 bases. This CDR3 has 13 amino acids. Per germline, CDR1 SGHTA and CDR2 FQGTGA. Looking up the rest from reference TRBV7-3 and TRBJ1-1 gives the full variable domain: GAGVSQTPSNKVTEKGKYVELRCDPISGHTALYWYRQSLGQGPEFLIYFQGTGAADDSGLPNDRFFAVRPEGSVSTLKIQRTERGDSAVYLCASSLGGGGEAFFGQGTRLTVV.

This chain joins TRBV7-2 and TRBJ2-3; 12 nucleotides line up with TRBD1. CDR3 length: 15 amino acids. Germline values: CDR1 SGHTA, CDR2 FQGNSA. With 3 bases clipped from V and 6 bases from J, the junction kept 4 bases outside the gene matches. CDR3: CASSFRDRGRDTQYF. The DNA for the CDR3 is TGTGCCAGCAGCTTCCGGGACAGGGGGCGGGATACGCAGTATTTT.

The rearrangement uses TRBV5-1 and TRBJ2-1, with D uncertain. CDR3 length equals 11 residues. V was clipped by 4 bases and J by 4 bases, with 3 bases between them. Germline-derived CDR1 and CDR2 are SGHRS and YFSETQ. The CDR3 is CASSIYNEQFF. The CDR3 DNA reads as TGCGCCAGCAGCATATACAATGAGCAGTTCTTC.

J is TRBJ1-2 and V is TRBV27; D is ambiguous. The CDR3 covers 16 residues. Trimming removed 3 bases at V and 10 bases at J, with 24 bases between. Germline V gives CDR1 MNHEY, CDR2 SMNVEV (reference sequence). The DNA of the CDR3 is TGTGCCAGCAGTTTCATTGTTAGCACCCAACGGCTTTTCTACACCTTC. This encodes CASSFIVSTQRLFYTF.

This chain links TRBV6-5 with TRBJ1-1; possibly TRBD1 for D (6 bases). The CDR3 runs 13 residues. From germline, CDR1 is MNHEY and CDR2 SVGAGI. Deletions cut 3 bases from V and 6 bases from J, with 11 bases between. Written as DNA, the CDR3 is TGTGCCAGCAGTTATGGACAGCACGCTGAAGCTTTCTTT. Its protein product is CASSYGQHAEAFF.

The V and J genes are TRBV5-1 and TRBJ2-7; D gene uncertain. V was shortened by 2 bases and J by 1 base, with 7 bases between the two germline ends. CDR1 and CDR2 from the germline V gene are SGHRS and YFSETQ. This CDR3 has 13 residues. CDR3 in amino acids: CASSLDNSYEQYF. As DNA, the CDR3 is TGCGCCAGCAGCTTAGACAATTCCTACGAGCAGTACTTC.

This clone was picked up one time. The rearrangement joins TRBV12-5 to TRBJ2-7, with D unclear. This CDR3 comprises 12 residues. Trimming took off 0 bases at V and 4 bases at J, with 4 bases between the two ends. Germline loops: CDR1 LGHNT, CDR2 FRNRAP. For the CDR3, the DNA is TGTGCTAGTGGTTTGGTGGCATACGAGCAGTACTTC. Its protein product is CASGLVAYEQYF.

CDR3 amino acids: CASSLRAWDTEAFF. The CDR3, as DNA: TGTGCCAGCAGCCTCAGGGCCTGGGACACTGAAGCTTTCTTT. This chain links TRBV14 with TRBJ1-1; a possible D gene is TRBD1 (5 bases). The germline V gene encodes CDR1 SGHDN and CDR2 FVKESK. This CDR3 has 14 amino acids. The V gene lost 4 bases and the J gene lost 3 bases, with 12 bases spanning the gap.

With regard to this clone: One end of the junction varies from germline; a read error may be responsible. CDR3 region: CASSLTDRF. CDR3 DNA sequence: TGTGCCAGCAGCTTAACGGACAGATTC. V is TRBV7-9 and J is TRBJ1-2, with a possible D match to TRBD1 (6 bases). Germline CDR1 is SEHNR and CDR2 is FQNEAQ (reference sequence). CDR3 length equals 9 residues.

The chain uses TRBV18 and TRBJ2-2; maybe TRBD1 (6 bases). V was trimmed by 2 bases and J by 6 bases, leaving 16 bases between them. The germline V gene encodes CDR1 KGHSH and CDR2 LQKENI. This CDR3 spans 16 amino acids. The DNA for the CDR3 is TGTGCCAGCTCACCATTTACAGGGTACGACGCCGGGGAGCTGTTTTTT. This sequence encodes CASSPFTGYDAGELFF.

This chain uses TRBV30 with TRBJ1-1, with D perhaps TRBD1 (6 bases). The germline V and J ends were trimmed by 3 bases and 1 base, with 9 bases remaining between them. CDR1 GTSNPN and CDR2 SVGIG come from the germline V gene (reference sequence). This CDR3 is built from 13 residues. CDR3 sequence reads: CAWRIQGNTEAFF. CDR3 in DNA: TGTGCCTGGAGGATACAGGGGAACACTGAAGCTTTCTTT.

The rearrangement joins TRBV5-6 to TRBJ2-2; D possibly corresponds to TRBD2 (6 bases). Deletions cut 2 bases from V and 7 bases from J, with 18 bases between. The CDR3 is made up of 16 amino acids. CDR1 is SGHDT and CDR2 is YYEEEE in the germline V gene. The CDR3 here is CASSLRTKRAVGELFF. In DNA, the CDR3 is TGTGCCAGCAGCTTAAGGACTAAGCGGGCTGTCGGGGAGCTGTTTTTT.

The V gene is TRBV11-2, the J gene TRBJ2-1; 8 bases fit TRBD2. This CDR3 comprises 16 residues. Trimming at V came to 0 bases and at J to 8 bases, leaving 9 bases not matched to a gene. Germline assignment: CDR1 SGHAT and CDR2 FQNNGV. The DNA of the CDR3 is TGTGCCAGCAGCTTAGATTCGGGGGGGGCCCGGTATGAGCAGTTCTTC. This sequence encodes CASSLDSGGARYEQFF.

The chain joins TRBV5-1 to TRBJ1-1; the match to TRBD1 covers 7 bases. The CDR3 is 15 amino acids. V lost 2 bases and J lost 1; bases outside the gene matches: 5. Looked up from germline, CDR1 is SGHRS and CDR2 is YFSETQ. The CDR3 nucleotides read TGCGCCAGCAGCTTATTGACAGGGCGGAACACTGAAGCTTTCTTT. As protein: CASSLLTGRNTEAFF. The whole variable domain, remainder taken from reference TRBV5-1 and TRBJ1-1, is KAGVTQTPRYLIKTRGQQVTLSCSPISGHRSVSWYQQTPGQGLQFLFEYFSETQRNKGNFPGRFSGRQFSNSRSEMNVSTLELGDSALYLCASSLLTGRNTEAFFGQGTRLTVV.

V usage is TRBV5-8 and J usage is TRBJ1-3; D is perhaps TRBD1 (5 bases). From germline, CDR1 is SGHTS and CDR2 YDEGEE. The CDR3 contains 15 residues. V gave up 2 bases and J gave up 2 bases, with 11 bases separating them. CDR3 DNA sequence: TGTGCCAGCAGCTTAAGGGGTTCAACTGGAAACACCATATATTTT. This encodes CASSLRGSTGNTIYF.

This chain uses TRBV19 with TRBJ2-3; maybe TRBD1 (7 bases). CDR1 and CDR2 (germline): LNHDA, SQIVND (reference sequence). The CDR3 has 16 amino acids. V shed 4 bases and J shed 1 base, with 15 bases lying between them. In nucleotides, the CDR3 is TGTGCCAGTAGTAGCGGGACAGTCCTTGGCACAGATACGCAGTATTTT. Its protein product is CASSSGTVLGTDTQYF.

The gene calls are TRBV21-1 and TRBJ1-6; the table's D gene call, TRBD1, was not cross checked with the DNA. TRBV21-1 is annotated as a pseudogene. The CDR3 is 19 residues long. CDR3 DNA: TGTGCCAGCAGCAAAGCGCTGGGACAGGGTGGCTCCTATAATTCACCCCTCCACTTT. It translates to CASSKALGQGGSYNSPLHF.